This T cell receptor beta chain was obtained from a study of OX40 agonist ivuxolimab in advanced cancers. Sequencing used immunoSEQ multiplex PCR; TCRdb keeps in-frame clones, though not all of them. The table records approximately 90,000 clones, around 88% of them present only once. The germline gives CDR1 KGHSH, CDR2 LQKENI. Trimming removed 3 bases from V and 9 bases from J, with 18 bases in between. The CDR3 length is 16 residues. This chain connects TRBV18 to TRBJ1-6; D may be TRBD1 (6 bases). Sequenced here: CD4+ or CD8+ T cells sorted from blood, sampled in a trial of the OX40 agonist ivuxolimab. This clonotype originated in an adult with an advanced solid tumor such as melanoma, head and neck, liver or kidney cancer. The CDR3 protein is CASSPRGVGSGSPLHF. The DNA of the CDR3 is TGTGCCAGCTCACCCAGGGGAGTGGGTTCTGGTTCACCCCTCCACTTT.